This T cell receptor (beta chain) was identified in a study of T-cell reconstitution after alpha-beta-depleted transplantation in children. CDR1 and CDR2 from the germline V gene are SEHNR and FQNEAQ (reference sequence). Trimming removed 2 bases at V and 7 bases at J, with 21 bases between. This CDR3 spans 16 amino acids. Preparing the TCRbeta library involved the use of unique molecular identifiers. One entry per CDR3 protein, called by TCRdb with MiXCR from the PCR reads. In the table there are a few hundred thousand distinct CDR3 sequences, 10% to 13% of which are singletons. The chain recombines TRBV7-9 with TRBJ2-7; D remains ambiguous. The sample here was PBMCs from the stem cell graft donor, taken from the stem cell graft. The origin of this receptor is a human donor who donated a stem cell graft to a child with acute lymphoblastic leukemia. Written as DNA, the CDR3 is TGTGCCAGCAGCTTACCCGGCGGAATGGGCACCGGGGAGCAGTACTTC. Protein product: CASSLPGGMGTGEQYF. Supplemented by reference TRBV7-9 and TRBJ2-7, the full variable domain reads DTGVSQNPRHKITKRGQNVTFRCDPISEHNRLYWYRQTLGQGPEFLTYFQNEAQLEKSRLLSDRFSAERPKGSFSTLEIQRTEQGDSAMYLCASSLPGGMGTGEQYFGPGTRLTVT.